This TCR beta chain was recovered during a study of cytomegalovirus exposure and HLA in healthy donors. Study-level findings and limits: The investigators catalogued 164 TCR beta chains as cytomegalovirus-associated. There were a few CMV-associated chains whose specificity for CMV antigens was confirmed in vitro.

Note on this clone: Its antigen remains unidentified.

Primers included in the PCR were 60 Vbeta and 13 Jbeta primers. Here immunoSEQ multiplex PCR was the method, and the copy in TCRdb shows in-frame clones only, minus some. The sample includes a few hundred thousand clones, around three quarters of them seen just once. Per germline, CDR1 SGHTA and CDR2 FQGTGA. Trimming removed 6 bases from V and 8 bases from J; junction bases left unmatched: 11. This CDR3 has 15 amino acids. The TCR comes from a man aged 40-50 years in good health and CMV-seronegative. The chain recombines TRBV7-3 with TRBJ2-1, with 9 positions matching TRBD2. Sequenced: PBMCs. The CDR3 bases are TGTGCCAGCAGTGGGGGGGCTAGCGGGGTTCATGAGCAGTTCTTC. Translated, it gives CASSGGASGVHEQFF.